The present TCR beta chain was sequenced within a study of early T cells in non-severe SARS-CoV-2 infection (dated by TCRdb to the early 2020s). For the wider study: TCR sequencing used bulk RNA from unsorted whole blood, so alpha and beta chains could not be paired. Study-wide conclusions, independent of this receptor: VDJdb matching was skewed toward anti-spike CD8 responses and likely underestimated virus-specific expansions by missing private and CD4 specificities.

Counted from cysteine to phenylalanine, this CDR3 has 13 amino acids. The CDR3 DNA has 39 bases and is translated from base 1. V was cut back by 3 bases and J by 3 bases, leaving a gap of 10 bases between them. CDR1 SGHRS and CDR2 YFSETQ were looked up in the germline V gene. Library preparation used 5' RACE. TCRdb shows the sequencer as NextSeq 500. In the TCR library protocol, unique molecular identifiers were attached to individual cDNA molecules to correct for PCR bias and sequencing error. TCR alpha and beta chains were both sequenced, and the abundances of alpha and beta sequences in each sample were closely correlated with each other. As for how the authors treated the data: Decombinator V4 was used to annotate the V gene, J gene and CDR3 of the TCR sequences. TCRs were defined as expanded if a significant change between any two time points was detected under a Poisson model with p below 0.0001. Abundances of TCRs were expressed as counts per million after normalisation to the total number of TCRs sequenced in each sample. MAIT TCRs were defined by TRAV1-2 paired with TRAJ12, TRAJ20 or TRAJ33, and iNKT TCRs by TRAV10 paired with TRAJ18. A search of VDJdb, accessed on 1 November 2021, was run for TCRs annotated to CMV, EBV and SARS-CoV-2, with TCRs annotated for multiple antigens excluded. TCRdb reprocessed the public reads (quality trimming at Q25 with fastp, clone calling with MiXCR) and kept in-frame beta chains. Every CDR3 protein is listed once, alongside the most common genes and DNA of its rows. TCRdb's processing, not the authors', yielded these V and J calls. Present in this sample are around 33,000 distinct CDR3 sequences, about 7% of which were seen just once. 4% to 5% of the sample is in the top ten clones.

The study was a case-control design nested within a healthcare worker cohort in London, UK, with weekly nasopharyngeal swab PCR tests and blood sampling. Between 23 and 31 March 2020, the week of the UK lockdown, healthcare workers were enrolled and then followed up weekly for as long as 16 weeks. Turning to this clonotype: Its antigen specificity is not known. There are no base qualities to consult, and no much larger clone falls within one base.

The clonotype comes from an adult who was a healthcare worker with PCR-confirmed SARS-CoV-2 infection or an uninfected control (not recorded which). Input material: whole blood. The chain is encoded by TRBV5-1 joined to TRBJ2-7; the D gene assignment is ambiguous. The nucleotides read TGCGCCAGCAGCTCCAACGACAACTACGAGCAGTACTTC. Its protein is CASSSNDNYEQYF.